This T cell receptor (beta chain) derives from a study of CD8 T cells in ankylosing spondylitis. This clonotype came up many times. As yet, its antigen is unknown. TCRdb ran MiXCR on the 5' RACE reads and lists one entry per CDR3 protein. The sample includes 9,500 to 10,000 distinct CDR3 sequences, under 6.5% of them seen just once. Germline assignment: CDR1 SGDLS and CDR2 YYNGEE. This CDR3 contains 12 residues. Trimming took 3 bases from V and 8 from J, leaving 8 bases between them. Study-level results: A TCR beta motif of about eight highly homologous variants appeared characteristic of ankylosing spondylitis blood.

Sample: blood, either unsorted or a sorted T cell fraction (not recorded which). The sequence derives from a female donor with ankylosing spondylitis or in good health (not recorded which). The chain is built from TRBV9 and TRBJ1-4, with unresolved D. The CDR3 DNA reads as TGTGCCAGCAGCGCCCCGGGCGAAAAACTGTTTTTT. As protein: CASSAPGEKLFF.